This entry lists 9 T cell receptor beta chains sequenced from one sample in a study of neurological immune-mediated disorders. Using its own MiXCR run on the 5' RACE reads, TCRdb lists one record per CDR3 protein. The top ten hold 2.3% of the sample, which has 24,000 or so distinct CDR3 sequences, roughly 2.7% seen once. The source material was PBMCs. The receptors were gathered from a woman aged 45-59 years with multiple sclerosis.

The CDR3 spells CSARAPGHPYQETQYF. CDR3 sequence (DNA): TGCAGTGCTAGAGCCCCGGGACACCCATACCAAGAGACCCAGTACTTC. The chain combines TRBV20-1 with TRBJ2-5; possibly TRBD1 for D (6 bases). The CDR3 contains 16 residues. V lost 1 base to trimming and J lost 0 bases, with 15 bases between them. Germline values: CDR1 DFQATT, CDR2 SNEGSKA (reference sequence).

The table lists this clonotype with many counts. The chain combines TRBV3-1 with TRBJ1-2, with D maybe TRBD1 (6 bases). The germline V gene has CDR1 LGHDT and CDR2 YNNKEL (reference sequence). Trimming took 0 bases from V and 8 from J, leaving 10 bases between them. The CDR3 totals 13 residues. The CDR3 coding sequence is TGTGCCAGCAGCCAAGATACAGGGTCGGGCTACACCTTC. It codes for CASSQDTGSGYTF. Together with reference TRBV3-1 and TRBJ1-2, the CDR3 gives the full variable domain: DTAVSQTPKYLVTQMGNDKSIKCEQNLGHDTMYWYKQDSKKFLKIMFSYNNKELIINETVPNRFSPKSPDKAHLNLHINSLELGDSAVYFCASSQDTGSGYTFGSGTRLTVV.

In its sample, this clonotype was seen many times. The rearrangement links TRBV5-1 to TRBJ2-1; 10 bases match TRBD1. Trimming at V came to 2 bases and at J to 7 bases, leaving 12 bases not matched to a gene. The CDR3 loop spans 17 amino acids. The germline V gene encodes CDR1 SGHRS and CDR2 YFSETQ. The CDR3 region is CASSFAAFWTGGNEQFF. As DNA, the CDR3 is TGCGCCAGCAGCTTCGCAGCCTTTTGGACAGGGGGGAATGAGCAGTTCTTC. Variable domain in full (rest from reference TRBV5-1 and TRBJ2-1): KAGVTQTPRYLIKTRGQQVTLSCSPISGHRSVSWYQQTPGQGLQFLFEYFSETQRNKGNFPGRFSGRQFSNSRSEMNVSTLELGDSALYLCASSFAAFWTGGNEQFFGPGTRLTVL.

This clonotype has a count of ten or more. The V and J genes are TRBV4-1 and TRBJ2-7, with 7 bases that match TRBD1. The CDR3 sequence is 16 residues long. The V segment lost 4 bases and the J segment 6 bases; nucleotides outside the gene matches: 15. CDR1 is MGHRA and CDR2 is YSYEKL in the germline V gene. CDR3: CASSLGSTTGLVEQYF. The CDR3 nucleotides read TGCGCCAGCAGCCTCGGGTCTACGACAGGGTTGGTCGAGCAGTACTTC.

Many counts were recorded for this clonotype. V gene TRBV5-6 combines with J gene TRBJ1-2, with D unclear. V lost 1 base to trimming and J lost 4 bases, with 8 bases between them. The CDR3 loop spans 13 amino acids. CDR1 and CDR2 from the germline V gene are SGHDT and YYEEEE. CDR3 residues: CASSLPGSYGYTF. CDR3 DNA sequence: TGTGCCAGCAGCTTGCCGGGATCCTATGGCTACACCTTC.

This clonotype occurred many times. V is TRBV5-6 and J is TRBJ2-1, with D possibly TRBD2 on 5 matching bases. V gave up 4 bases and J gave up 5 bases, with 13 bases separating them. This CDR3 region has 14 residues. From germline, CDR1 is SGHDT and CDR2 YYEEEE. CDR3 sequence reads: CASSTPRGNNEQFF. The CDR3 DNA reads TGTGCCAGCAGCACCCCCCGGGGAAACAATGAGCAGTTCTTC.

At least ten counts were recorded for this clonotype. This chain connects TRBV12-3 or TRBV12-4 to TRBJ2-3; 10 bases map to TRBD2. Trimming took 6 bases from V and 4 from J; bases not matched to a gene: 7. This CDR3 has 15 amino acids. The CDR3 region has the DNA TGTGCCAGCAGGCTAAGCAGCGGGGGGGCAGATACGCAGTATTTT. Protein: CASRLSSGGADTQYF.

A note on this clonotype: A much bigger clone sits one base away, suggesting this may be a read error. The chain employs TRBV20-1 and TRBJ2-7; D may be TRBD2 (5 bases). Trimming removed 1 base at V and 9 bases at J, with 16 bases between. Looked up from germline, CDR1 is DFQATT and CDR2 is SNEGSKA (reference sequence). CDR3 size: 13 residues. CDR3 in amino acids: CSARGTWGEAQYF. The CDR3 DNA is TGCAGTGCTAGAGGCACCTGGGGAGAGGCGCAGTACTTC.

This clonotype was seen at least ten times. The gene calls are TRBV7-8 and TRBJ2-5, with D possibly TRBD1 on 6 matching bases. Germline-derived CDR1 and CDR2 are SGHVS and FQNEAQ. This CDR3 contains 14 residues. V was clipped by 2 bases and J by 4 bases, with 11 bases between them. DNA for the CDR3: TGTGCCAGCAGCTTATTCCCAGGGGCAGAGACCCAGTACTTC. Translating it yields CASSLFPGAETQYF.